This passage covers 21 T cell receptor beta chains from one sample sequenced in a study of Graves' ophthalmopathy and Graves' hyperthyroidism. TCR beta CDR3 amplification used RNA transcripts. First-round RT-PCR employed HTBI primers, with a second-round multiplex PCR after it. Each CDR3 protein is one row after TCRdb ran MiXCR on the multiplex PCR reads. Found here are approximately 460,000 distinct CDR3 sequences, under 15% of them singletons; the top ten hold roughly 10%. Sample: blood. The receptor source for this set is a woman under 40 with Graves' ophthalmopathy.

This clonotype was counted at least ten times. The chain has TRBV28 and TRBJ2-7; no reliable D call. This CDR3 is built from 13 residues. V dropped 7 bases and J dropped 7 bases, with 17 bases sitting between them. Germline CDR1 is MDHEN and CDR2 is SYDVKM. CDR3 in DNA: TGTGCCAGCACCCCGCAACCCCTTGGGGAGCAGTACTTC. Its protein is CASTPQPLGEQYF.

As for this clonotype: This could be a read error, since a much larger clone is one nucleotide away. The CDR3 spells CASSSWVTSGSWQQFF. The CDR3 bases are TGTGCCAGCAGCTCTTGGGTGACTAGCGGGAGCTGGCAGCAGTTCTTC. The V call is TRBV13, the J call TRBJ2-1; 12 bases map to TRBD2. Trimming took 4 bases from V and 11 from J; bases not matched to a gene: 12. The germline V gene has CDR1 PRHDT and CDR2 FYEKMQ (reference sequence). The CDR3 covers 16 residues.

The J gene is TRBJ1-2, the V gene TRBV6-5; D call uncertain. This CDR3 has 15 amino acids. Germline-derived CDR1 and CDR2 are MNHEY and SVGAGI. V lost 3 bases, J lost 4 bases, and 15 bases lay in between. The CDR3 DNA follows: TGTGCCAGCAGTTATGATCAGGTTCGGGGCTATGGCTACACCTTC. It is translated as CASSYDQVRGYGYTF.

This clonotype has at least ten counts. The genes are TRBV27 and TRBJ2-7; D gene uncertain. Germline-derived CDR1 and CDR2 are MNHEY and SMNVEV (reference sequence). The CDR3 is 15 amino acids. The V and J ends lost 0 bases and 0 bases respectively, with 9 bases between them. CDR3 DNA: TGTGCCAGCAGTTTATCCTTGGGCGGCTCCTACGAGCAGTACTTC. It codes for CASSLSLGGSYEQYF.

This clonotype has at least ten counts. V usage is TRBV19 and J usage is TRBJ1-5; the match to TRBD1 covers 7 bases. Germline V gene sequence: CDR1 LNHDA, CDR2 SQIVND (reference sequence). There are 17 residues in the CDR3. V trimming: 0 bases; J trimming: 2 bases; junction bases outside the gene matches: 7. DNA of the CDR3: TGTGCCAGTAGTATAGAGGGCCGACAGGGTCGCAATCAGCCCCAGCATTTT. Protein: CASSIEGRQGRNQPQHF.

This clonotype appeared many times. The chain carries TRBV6-2 or TRBV6-3 and TRBJ2-7; a possible D gene is TRBD1 (5 bases). Trimming pared 0 bases from V and 2 bases from J, leaving 8 bases between. This CDR3 spans 14 amino acids. Germline V gives CDR1 MNHEY, CDR2 SVGEGT. CDR3 region: CASSYSLGPYEQYF. CDR3 DNA sequence: TGTGCCAGCAGTTACTCTCTGGGGCCCTACGAGCAGTACTTC.

This clonotype occurred many times. The chain recombines TRBV20-1 with TRBJ2-7; TRBD2 is a possible D gene (8 bases). The CDR3 loop spans 15 amino acids. Trimming left V 4 bases short and J 0 bases short, with 16 bases between. CDR1 and CDR2 (germline): DFQATT, SNEGSKA (reference sequence). The CDR3 is CSATGQAGGSYEQYF. As DNA, the CDR3 is TGCAGTGCTACCGGACAGGCGGGAGGCTCCTACGAGCAGTACTTC.

This clonotype was counted ten times or more. V and J are TRBV4-2 and TRBJ1-1; TRBD1 agrees at 9 bases. CDR3 size: 14 residues. Germline trimming cut 7 bases from V and 4 bases from J; bases unmatched to any gene: 7. CDR1 is LGHNA, CDR2 YNFKEQ, per germline. The CDR3 region is CASTLDRGGTEAFF. CDR3 nucleotide sequence: TGTGCCAGCACCCTGGACAGGGGCGGCACTGAAGCTTTCTTT.

In this sample, this clonotype turned up many times. The chain employs TRBV9 and TRBJ2-5, with D possibly TRBD1 on 7 matching bases. Germline CDR1 and CDR2: SGDLS and YYNGEE. This CDR3 is 15 amino acids long. Trimming pared 4 bases from V and 4 bases from J, leaving 17 bases between. The CDR3 sequence: CASSLPQGGGETQYF. The DNA of the CDR3 is TGTGCCAGCAGCCTCCCCCAGGGGGGCGGAGAGACCCAGTACTTC.

A remark on this clonotype: This may arise from a read error, as a much more abundant clone is one base away. The chain recombines TRBV12-3 or TRBV12-4 with TRBJ2-7; weak D call: TRBD2 (5 bases). The V end lost 8 bases, the J end lost 3 bases, and 17 bases lay between the germline ends. The CDR3 is 14 amino acids. The CDR3 nucleotides read TGTGCCAGCCATCGTAGAGGGAGCTTCTACGAGCAGTACTTC. Translating it yields CASHRRGSFYEQYF.

This clonotype has ten or more counts. This chain uses TRBV5-1 with TRBJ1-1; D possibly corresponds to TRBD1 (6 bases). V was clipped by 4 bases and J by 4 bases, with 11 bases between them. The CDR3 runs 13 residues. Germline CDR1 and CDR2: SGHRS and YFSETQ. The CDR3 DNA is TGCGCCAGCAGCCCTCGGACAGTCACTGAAGCTTTCTTT. Translation: CASSPRTVTEAFF.

There are many counts of this clonotype. V usage is TRBV6-2 or TRBV6-3 and J usage is TRBJ2-7, with a tentative D call TRBD2 (6 bases). Germline V gene lookup returns CDR1 MNHEY and CDR2 SVGEGT. CDR3 length: 14 amino acids. V was clipped by 1 base and J by 5 bases, with 12 bases between them. The CDR3 sequence is CASSYWSTGDEQYF. The DNA of the CDR3 is TGTGCCAGCAGTTACTGGAGCACGGGGGACGAGCAGTACTTC.

The table lists this clonotype with many counts. This chain connects TRBV28 to TRBJ2-5, with 9 bases aligning to TRBD1. The CDR3 has 16 amino acids. The germline CDR1 and CDR2 sequences are MDHEN and SYDVKM. The V gene end was trimmed by 4 bases and the J gene end by 4 bases; junction bases not matched to a gene: 10. The CDR3 reads CASSSLRDRDGETQYF. The CDR3, as DNA: TGTGCCAGCAGTTCACTCCGGGACAGGGACGGAGAGACCCAGTACTTC.

This clonotype was picked up many times. The V call is TRBV28, the J call TRBJ1-2; 9 nucleotides line up with TRBD1. This CDR3 comprises 14 residues. The ends lost 3 bases at V and 4 bases at J; junction bases unmatched: 3. Germline V gene data show CDR1 as MDHEN and CDR2 as SYDVKM. CDR3 DNA sequence: TGTGCCAGCAGTTTCCCGACAGGGGGCTATGGCTACACCTTC. Protein product: CASSFPTGGYGYTF.

This clonotype was seen repeatedly, ten times or more. This chain connects TRBV6-2 or TRBV6-3 to TRBJ2-7; 11 bases fit TRBD1. V trimming: 5 bases; J trimming: 4 bases; junction bases outside the gene matches: 7. The CDR3 contains 15 residues. Germline-derived CDR1 and CDR2 are MNHEY and SVGEGT. CDR3 protein: CASSTWGQGGYEQYF. As DNA, the CDR3 is TGTGCCAGCAGTACCTGGGGACAGGGGGGGTACGAGCAGTACTTC.

In this sample, this clonotype turned up many times. At one of its ends the junction is not consistent with the germline gene, which may arise from a read error. This sequence joins TRBV7-2 and TRBJ2-5, with D maybe TRBD1 (5 bases). CDR1 and CDR2 (germline): SGHTA, FQGNSA. The CDR3 totals 14 residues. This chain's CDR3 is CASSLGGSQGTQYF. In DNA form, the CDR3 reads TGTGCCAGCAGCTTAGGGGGCAGCCAAGGGACCCAGTACTTC.

This clonotype came up many times. The genes are TRBV6-2 or TRBV6-3 and TRBJ2-7, with 7 positions matching TRBD1. The CDR3 is 12 amino acids. The germline V gene has CDR1 MNHEY and CDR2 SVGEGT. V shed 10 bases, J shed 2 bases, and the junction held 5 bases outside the gene matches. The CDR3 sequence is CATETGTYEQYF. The CDR3 bases are TGTGCCACCGAGACAGGGACCTACGAGCAGTACTTC.

This clonotype occurred many times. The J gene is TRBJ1-1, the V gene TRBV6-5; the D gene is possibly TRBD1 (6 bases). V shed 4 bases and J shed 8 bases, with 11 bases lying between them. There are 12 residues in the CDR3. Germline V gene lookup returns CDR1 MNHEY and CDR2 SVGAGI. The CDR3 bases are TGTGCCAGCAGTTCCCGGACAGCAGAAGCTTTCTTT. This codes for CASSSRTAEAFF.

This clonotype was counted many times. The chain recombines TRBV2 with TRBJ2-5; D unclear. Trimming cost V 7 bases and J 5 bases, with 5 bases left between them. The CDR3 is 10 residues long. The germline V gene encodes CDR1 SNHLY and CDR2 FYNNEI. In DNA form, the CDR3 reads TGTGCCAGCAACGGGGAGACCCAGTACTTC. Amino acid sequence: CASNGETQYF.

To note about this clonotype: This sequence may be a read error, since a much larger clone differs from it by one base. The conserved phenylalanine or tryptophan is not found at the CDR3 terminus, so this likely reflects a read error. The rearrangement links TRBV20-1 to TRBJ1-2, with D perhaps matching TRBD1 (5 bases). Per germline, CDR1 DFQATT and CDR2 SNEGSKA (reference sequence). The ends were cut back, 3 bases at V and 3 bases at J, with 11 bases in the middle. This CDR3 has 13 residues. This CDR3 reads CSASPGVDYGYTY. The CDR3 region has the DNA TGCAGTGCTAGTCCGGGGGTGGACTATGGCTACACCTAC.

Details on this clonotype: A read error is likely, as this CDR3 ends without the conserved phenylalanine or tryptophan. V and J are TRBV19 and TRBJ1-2; 8 nucleotides match TRBD1. Germline V gene sequence: CDR1 LNHDA, CDR2 SQIVND (reference sequence). J gave up 6 bases and V 3 bases, and 9 bases lay outside the gene matches. This CDR3 has 15 residues. CDR3 in DNA: TGTGCCAGTAGTATTCGGACAGGGATATCGGATGGCTACACCTAC. Translating gives CASSIRTGISDGYTY.